Each of the 7 T cell receptor beta chains below was sequenced from the same sample in a study of blood T cell repertoires in COVID-19. Libraries were prepared by immunoSEQ multiplex PCR; TCRdb keeps only in-frame clonotypes and omits some of them. The sample consists of about 64,000 clones, 70% to 80% of them appearing once. Sequencing was carried out using peripheral blood. The receptors come from a human donor in a cohort sampled during active COVID-19.

The V call is TRBV5-1, the J call TRBJ2-3; TRBD2 might be the D (5 bases). Germline CDR1 SGHRS, CDR2 YFSETQ. V gave up 1 base and J gave up 0 bases, with 9 bases separating them. The CDR3 consists of 15 residues. CDR3 protein: CASSLQAVSTDTQYF. CDR3 DNA: TGCGCCAGCAGCTTGCAAGCGGTTAGCACAGATACGCAGTATTTT.

This clone has more than one count but fewer than ten. The J gene is TRBJ1-1, the V gene TRBV7-2; D may be TRBD1 (6 bases). This CDR3 comprises 15 residues. The V gene's germline CDR1 is SGHTA and CDR2 FQGNSA. Trimming shortened V by 1 base and J by 4 bases, and 13 bases separated the two germline ends. For the CDR3, the DNA is TGTGCCAGCAGCTTAGGCGGGGGGGGCTTCACTGAAGCTTTCTTT. Protein sequence: CASSLGGGGFTEAFF.

This CDR3 is CATTGGTSGSYEQYF. CDR3 nucleotides: TGTGCCACAACTGGAGGTACTAGCGGGAGCTACGAGCAGTACTTC. This chain links TRBV19 with TRBJ2-7; 11 bases fit TRBD2. The junction had 11 bases not matched to a gene; V was cut back by 10 bases and J by 3 bases. This CDR3 spans 15 amino acids. Germline V gene lookup returns CDR1 LNHDA and CDR2 SQIVND (reference sequence).

The J gene is TRBJ1-1, the V gene TRBV7-9; 11 positions match TRBD1. The germline CDR1 and CDR2 sequences are SEHNR and FQNEAQ (reference sequence). V was pared by 4 bases and J by 8 bases, with 6 bases of the junction left unmatched. The CDR3 covers 14 residues. CDR3 bases: TGTGCCAGCAGCTGGGACAGGGGGGATACCGAAGCTTTCTTT. Its protein is CASSWDRGDTEAFF.

The J gene is TRBJ2-3, the V gene TRBV20-1; possibly TRBD2 for D (5 bases). The CDR3 covers 16 residues. V was pared by 3 bases and J by 4 bases, with 20 bases between. Germline V gene lookup returns CDR1 DFQATT and CDR2 SNEGSKA (reference sequence). The chain's CDR3 is CSASNPGLLRADTQYF. The CDR3 DNA reads TGCAGTGCTAGTAATCCCGGACTTCTCCGCGCAGATACGCAGTATTTT.

The chain joins TRBV6-1 to TRBJ1-5; D gene ambiguous. Between the trimmed V and J ends, which lost 1 base and 3 bases, there was a span of 10 bases. This CDR3 region has 15 residues. Germline V lookup: CDR1 MNHNS, CDR2 SASEGT. This CDR3 is CASSEESGINQPQHF. CDR3 DNA sequence: TGTGCCAGCAGTGAAGAATCCGGGATCAATCAGCCCCAGCATTTT.

The chain combines TRBV5-8 with TRBJ1-5, with TRBD1 matching 8 bases. The trim removed 0 bases at V and 2 bases at J, leaving 4 bases unmatched. CDR1 is SGHTS, CDR2 YDEGEE, per germline. The CDR3 runs 16 residues. CDR3 amino acids: CASSLGQGFGNQPQHF. CDR3 nucleotides: TGTGCCAGCAGCTTGGGACAGGGGTTTGGCAATCAGCCCCAGCATTTT.